This T cell receptor (beta chain) was obtained from a study of blood T cells in healthy people across ages (dated by TCRdb to about 2015). Study-level background: In model experiments, template switching captured about one uniquely barcoded TCR beta cDNA molecule for every two T cells. The study analyzed two additional independent replicas of 1 million unique cDNA reads from the same blood draw for two donors, one aged 18 to 29 and one aged 80 or older. To avoid experimental bias, donors of different ages were randomly spread across the sequencing lanes. To track age-related changes in TCR beta repertoire diversity, the study relied on deep sequencing normalized with unique cDNA molecular identifiers. The donors were split into four age groups: young (average around 15 years), middle-aged (about 40), aged (approximately 60) and long-lived (over 80).

Donors were approximately 42 systemically healthy Caucasian individuals from Russia aged roughly 6 to 95 years. Around 9.7 milliliters of peripheral blood were collected from each donor into EDTA-treated Vacutainer tubes. Ficoll-Paque density-gradient centrifugation was used to isolate PBMCs, with at least 7 million per sample. Total RNA, at least 6 micrograms per sample, was extracted from PBMCs with Trizol reagent. For every donor, an aliquot of PBMCs went through flow cytometry to measure the percentages of naive CD45RAhigh/CD27high T cells. Beyond this particular receptor, the publication reports: Compared with the aged group, the long-lived group had more naive CD4+ T cells, fewer expanded clones and increased TCR diversity, a pattern suggesting age selection. Estimates of total diversity based on one million sequenced T cells were regarded as lower bounds and as underestimates. Because profiling used bulk unsorted PBMCs, naive and antigen-experienced compartments could not be compared conclusively. Because donor CMV infection status was unknown, age-related changes in expanded clonotypes were potentially confounded. As age increased, observed TCR beta diversity per million T cells dropped in a roughly linear way, and a significant reduction was already evident by age 40. There was a strong correlation between observed TCR beta diversity and the percentage of naive T cells measured by flow cytometry.

Deletion took 5 bases off V and 0 bases off J, with a span of 10 bases between the germline ends. The CDR3 numbers 14 residues from cysteine through phenylalanine. The retained sequence is limited to the CDR3, 42 bases, with the frame set at the first base. The germline V gene (reference sequence) sets CDR1 to SEHNR and CDR2 to FQNEAQ. This clonotype was recorded once. Its antigen is not yet known. The input lacks base qualities; no much larger clone sits a single base away. Library creation used 5' RACE. The instrument was an Illumina HiSeq 2500. A second about 7 to 12 cycle PCR used a sample-barcoded 5' primer and a J-beta primer mix. A template-switch 5' adaptor carrying 12 random nucleotides introduced a unique molecular identifier onto each TCR beta cDNA molecule. Each sample yielded at least 2.5 million CDR3-containing paired-end reads. The Mint cDNA synthesis kit, primed by a TRBC-specific oligonucleotide, was used to synthesize first-strand cDNA from all RNA. All cDNA was treated with uracil-DNA glycosylase and then went through a first 18-cycle PCR with the universal primers M1SS and BC2_uni_R. As for the original processing: Normalization of each sample was performed by random selection of 1 million high-quality reads, each carrying a distinct molecular identifier. Instead of being binned into consensus sequences, reads with shared molecular identifiers were discarded. MiTCR, with a Q25 quality threshold and the strictest error-elimination algorithm, was used for CDR3 identification, clonotype clustering and error correction. A nonparametric unseen species model with Euler transformation was used to estimate lower-bound total TCR beta diversity. TCRdb trimmed the raw reads at Q25, called clones with MiXCR and kept productive beta chains. One record per CDR3 amino acid sequence lists the most common genes and DNA. TCRdb's processing, not the authors' own work, is the source of the V and J calls. The sample table shows about 1.4 million distinct CDR3 sequences, and 45% to 70% are seen once. The ten largest clones take up 6.7% of the sample.

Sequencing used blood. The TCR originated in a man younger than 35 in good health. The chain was built from TRBV7-9 and TRBJ2-5, and possibly TRBD1, on 6 matching bases. The DNA reads as follows: TGTGCCAGCAGCGACTACAGGGACCAAGAGACCCAGTACTTC. This sequence encodes CASSDYRDQETQYF.